These 13 T cell receptor beta chains were sequenced from one sample in a study of metastatic and nonmetastatic thyroid tumors. MiXCR reprocessed the PCR reads for TCRdb. The sample has 17,000 or so clones, about a quarter seen once. No patient received treatment before thyroid surgery. Material for sequencing was adjacent normal tissue. The receptors were sampled from a female donor with papillary thyroid cancer or a benign thyroid nodule (not recorded which). Some clones in this sample may be carry-over from other donors' samples.

The J gene is TRBJ1-2, the V gene TRBV18; 7 nucleotides agree with TRBD1. Germline V gene sequence: CDR1 KGHSH, CDR2 LQKENI. J lost 7 bases, V lost 3 bases, and 5 bases had no gene match. The CDR3 has 13 residues. The CDR3 sequence is CASSPETGFGYTF. The CDR3 DNA reads as TGTGCCAGCTCACCCGAGACAGGGTTTGGCTACACCTTC.

This clone was detected only a few times. The gene calls are TRBV15 and TRBJ2-3; D is possibly TRBD1 (5 bases). V lost 0 bases and J lost 3, with 10 bases in between. This CDR3 spans 15 amino acids. The germline V gene has CDR1 LNHNV and CDR2 YYDKDF (reference sequence). This CDR3 reads CATSREAAGTDTQYF. Here the CDR3 DNA reads TGTGCCACCAGCAGAGAGGCGGCAGGGACAGATACGCAGTATTTT. The full variable domain, completed using reference TRBV15 and TRBJ2-3, is DAMVIQNPRYQVTQFGKPVTLSCSQTLNHNVMYWYQQKSSQAPKLLFHYYDKDFNNEADTPDNFQSRRPNTSFCFLDIRSPGLGDTAMYLCATSREAAGTDTQYFGPGTRLTVL.

The CDR3 region has the DNA TGTGCCAGCAGCGTACAGGGTAGTGAGACCCAGTACTTC. This gives the protein CASSVQGSETQYF. The V and J genes are TRBV7-2 and TRBJ2-5; D possibly corresponds to TRBD1 (6 bases). Germline CDR1 reads SGHTA; CDR2 reads FQGNSA. This CDR3 has 13 residues. Trimming removed 5 bases from V and 5 bases from J, with 12 bases in between.

This chain links TRBV19 with TRBJ2-7; D gene uncertain. From germline, CDR1 is LNHDA and CDR2 SQIVND (reference sequence). CDR3 length: 18 amino acids. V lost 0 bases, J lost 4 bases, and 22 bases lay in between. The CDR3 is CASSIDLRWTTGKYEQYF. The CDR3, as DNA: TGTGCCAGTAGTATAGATCTTCGGTGGACGACGGGCAAATACGAGCAGTACTTC. Together with reference TRBV19 and TRBJ2-7, the CDR3 gives the full variable domain: DGGITQSPKYLFRKEGQNVTLSCEQNLNHDAMYWYRQDPGQGLRLIYYSQIVNDFQKGDIAEGYSVSREKKESFPLTVTSAQKNPTAFYLCASSIDLRWTTGKYEQYFGPGTRLTVT.

J is TRBJ2-7 and V is TRBV10-1, with 9 bases matching TRBD1. The V segment lost 5 bases and the J segment 1 base; nucleotides outside the gene matches: 6. The CDR3 has 15 amino acids. Germline assignment: CDR1 WNHNN and CDR2 SYGVQD (reference sequence). Here the CDR3 reads CASSKGQGSSYEQYF. CDR3 in DNA: TGCGCCAGCAGTAAGGGACAGGGCTCTTCCTACGAGCAGTACTTC.

This clone was seen a handful of times. This may be a read error: a much more frequent sequence differs by one nucleotide. The chain links TRBV6-1 to TRBJ2-7; D gene unclear. Looked up from germline, CDR1 is MNHNS and CDR2 is SASEGT. Trimming shortened V by 5 bases and J by 2 bases, and 16 bases separated the two germline ends. This CDR3 has 15 amino acids. The CDR3 DNA reads TGTGCCAGCAGTTCCGAATTTAGTACAGCCTACGAGCAGTACTTC. It is translated as CASSSEFSTAYEQYF.

This clone was observed a handful of times. CDR3 nucleotides: TGTGCCAGCTGCCCCGACCGGCCAGGGGGCTTTGAACATGCTGGAAACACCATATATTTT. The encoded protein is CASCPDRPGGFEHAGNTIYF. The chain employs TRBV6-7 and TRBJ1-3, with 8 bases matching TRBD1. TRBV6-7 is treated as an ORF (open reading frame) with a function not yet certain. There are 20 residues in the CDR3. V was clipped by 8 bases and J by 2 bases; unmatched bases: 23.

This rearrangement joins TRBV7-8 to TRBJ2-7, with D unclear. This CDR3 has 15 residues. The germline CDR1 and CDR2 sequences are SGHVS and FQNEAQ. The V end lost 2 bases, the J end lost 0 bases, and 11 bases lay between the germline ends. The CDR3 DNA is TGTGCCAGCAGCTTAATCTGCGGCGCCTCCTACGAGCAGTACTTC. Residues: CASSLICGASYEQYF.

J is TRBJ1-1 and V is TRBV16; D is unclear. V was pared by 4 bases and J by 8 bases, with 17 bases between. CDR1 is KGHSY, CDR2 FQNENV, per germline. This CDR3 is built from 14 residues. The CDR3, as DNA: TGTGCCAGCAGCCCGACACCCCGTGGCAGCGAAGCTTTCTTT. It encodes CASSPTPRGSEAFF.

This clone was found many times. This rearrangement joins TRBV20-1 to TRBJ1-1; TRBD1 matches at 11 bases. CDR1 and CDR2 from the germline V gene are DFQATT and SNEGSKA (reference sequence). The CDR3 is 16 amino acids. After removal of 3 bases from V and 1 base from J, the junction contained 7 bases not matched to a gene. CDR3 coding DNA: TGCAGTGCTAGCCGGTGGGACAGGGGGACGAACACTGAAGCTTTCTTT. Its protein is CSASRWDRGTNTEAFF.

The chain links TRBV20-1 to TRBJ1-2, with 7 bases aligning to TRBD1. The germline CDR1 and CDR2 sequences are DFQATT and SNEGSKA (reference sequence). The CDR3 covers 11 residues. CDR3 in amino acids: CSRRRGRSYTF. In DNA form, the CDR3 reads TGCAGCAGGAGGAGGGGGCGTAGCTACACCTTC.

This clone was seen only once. The rearrangement joins TRBV11-3 to TRBJ2-7, with 7 bases matching TRBD1. CDR3 length equals 14 residues. In germline, CDR1 is SGHNT, CDR2 YENEEA. J lost 3 bases, V lost 7 bases, and 9 bases had no gene match. CDR3 sequence: CASTIRTGGYEQYF. CDR3 nucleotide sequence: TGTGCCAGCACCATCCGGACAGGCGGCTACGAGCAGTACTTC.

The rearrangement joins TRBV11-2 to TRBJ1-5, with D possibly TRBD1 on 5 matching bases. Germline CDR1 reads SGHAT; CDR2 reads FQNNGV. The CDR3 contains 13 residues. V lost 4 bases, J lost 5 bases, and 9 bases lay in between. CDR3 coding DNA: TGTGCCAGCAGCTGGGGACTTTATCAGCCCCAGCATTTT. It yields the protein CASSWGLYQPQHF.